This T cell receptor (beta chain) emerged from a study of early T cells in non-severe SARS-CoV-2 infection. Notes on the study in general: In VDJdb matching, anti-spike CD8 responses were favored while private and CD4 specificities went missing.

CDR3 size: 13 residues. V was trimmed by 1 base and J by 8 bases, leaving 11 bases between them. The protocol attached unique molecular identifiers to individual cDNA molecules. TCRdb itself ran the 5' RACE reads through MiXCR, one entry per CDR3 protein. The sample contains under 25,000 distinct CDR3 sequences, approximately 5% of which appear only once. This clonotype occurred many times. Antigen specificity is unknown. The chain joins TRBV12-3 or TRBV12-4 to TRBJ1-1; maybe TRBD1 (5 bases). Source material: whole blood. This TCR was recovered from an adult who was a healthcare worker with PCR-confirmed SARS-CoV-2 infection or an uninfected control (not recorded which). The CDR3 loop reads CASSLGGEGEAFF. CDR3 in DNA: TGTGCCAGCAGTTTAGGAGGGGAGGGGGAAGCTTTCTTT.